The 29 T cell receptor beta chains below were found in one sample sequenced in a study of T cell repertoires in cytomegalovirus infection. For these receptors, no antigen is known. One entry per CDR3 protein results from TCRdb running MiXCR on the reads. This sample has some 940,000 distinct CDR3 sequences, with around a third found just once. Source: cultured CD8+ T cells from PBMCs, taken from culture after CMV antigen stimulation. All receptors derive from a human donor in good health (CMV status not recorded). Some clones in this sample may be carry-over from other donors' samples.

V and J are TRBV6-5 and TRBJ2-3; TRBD2 agrees at 10 bases. The ends lost 7 bases at V and 4 bases at J; junction bases unmatched: 5. The CDR3 consists of 14 residues. From germline, CDR1 is MNHEY and CDR2 SVGAGI. The DNA for the CDR3 is TGTGCCAGCACCGTAGCGGGGGGAGCAGATACGCAGTATTTT. Residues: CASTVAGGADTQYF.

This clonotype was found a few times. This sequence joins TRBV7-6 and TRBJ1-5; D might be TRBD1 (6 bases). This CDR3 region has 15 residues. CDR1 is SGHVS and CDR2 is FNYEAQ in the germline V gene. V was trimmed by 5 bases and J by 4 bases, leaving 15 bases between them. The CDR3, as DNA: TGTGCCAGCAGCCCCGAGGACAGCACGAATCAGCCCCAGCATTTT. Translated, it gives CASSPEDSTNQPQHF.

This clonotype has more than one count but fewer than ten. The chain joins TRBV7-9 to TRBJ2-7, with D perhaps TRBD1 (6 bases). Looked up from germline, CDR1 is SEHNR and CDR2 is FQNEAQ (reference sequence). Trimming removed 1 base at V and 6 bases at J, with 7 bases between. There are 12 residues in the CDR3. In DNA form, the CDR3 reads TGTGCCAGCAGCTTAGGACAGGTCGAGCAGTACTTC. This gives the protein CASSLGQVEQYF.

The chain links TRBV11-2 to TRBJ2-5; no clear D. Germline V lookup: CDR1 SGHAT, CDR2 FQNNGV. V was pared by 6 bases and J by 5 bases, with 10 bases between. The CDR3 loop spans 12 amino acids. The CDR3 protein is CASRYLGETQYF. CDR3 in DNA: TGTGCCAGCAGATATCTTGGGGAGACCCAGTACTTC.

The sample holds a few counts of this clonotype. The genes are TRBV14 and TRBJ1-1; the D is unclear. V dropped 4 bases and J dropped 1 base, with 7 bases sitting between them. This CDR3 is built from 13 residues. The germline CDR1 and CDR2 sequences are SGHDN and FVKESK. The CDR3 nucleotides are TGTGCCAGCAGCCCCAAGGCGAACACTGAAGCTTTCTTT. Amino acid sequence: CASSPKANTEAFF.

This sequence joins TRBV27 and TRBJ2-7; 9 nucleotides agree with TRBD1. The CDR3 is 15 amino acids. The V segment lost 5 bases and the J segment 3 bases; nucleotides outside the gene matches: 8. Germline V gives CDR1 MNHEY, CDR2 SMNVEV (reference sequence). The CDR3: CASSNRGQGFYEQYF. Written as DNA, the CDR3 is TGTGCCAGCAGTAACCGGGGACAGGGTTTCTACGAGCAGTACTTC.

The V call is TRBV18, the J call TRBJ1-1, with 12 bases that match TRBD1. Per the germline V gene, CDR1 is KGHSH and CDR2 is LQKENI. The CDR3 has 16 amino acids. Trimming took 3 bases from V and 6 from J; bases not matched to a gene: 8. DNA of the CDR3: TGTGCCAGCTCACCGGCTTGGGACAGGGGGCTTTCTGAAGCTTTCTTT. This encodes CASSPAWDRGLSEAFF.

The chain recombines TRBV5-8 with TRBJ1-2; D is perhaps TRBD1 (6 bases). The CDR3 length is 14 residues. V gave up 6 bases and J gave up 2 bases, with 14 bases separating them. CDR1 and CDR2 (germline): SGHTS, YDEGEE. The DNA for the CDR3 is TGTGCCAGCATCACTCAACAGGGCAACTATGGCTACACCTTC. Translated, it gives CASITQQGNYGYTF. Full variable domain (rest looked up from reference TRBV5-8 and TRBJ1-2): EAGVTQSPTHLIKTRGQQATLRCSPISGHTSVYWYQQALGLGLQFLLWYDEGEERNRGNFPPRFSGRQFPNYSSELNVNALELEDSALYLCASITQQGNYGYTFGSGTRLTVV.

The chain uses TRBV5-1 and TRBJ2-5; TRBD1 is a possible D gene (6 bases). Deletions cut 7 bases from V and 3 bases from J, with 22 bases between. Germline CDR1 SGHRS, CDR2 YFSETQ. CDR3 size: 16 residues. CDR3 loop: CASCLWADRKEETQYF. The CDR3 coding sequence is TGCGCCAGCTGCCTCTGGGCAGACAGGAAAGAAGAGACCCAGTACTTC.

The V gene is TRBV5-4, the J gene TRBJ2-3; 11 bases line up with TRBD2. The CDR3 totals 19 residues. Looked up from germline, CDR1 is SGHNT and CDR2 is YYREEE (reference sequence). The V and J ends lost 6 bases and 0 bases, in that order; junction bases with no gene match: 15. The CDR3 coding sequence is TGTGCCAGCACTCTGACTAGCGGGGCCCTCGGGGCGAGCACAGATACGCAGTATTTT. Amino acids: CASTLTSGALGASTDTQYF.

The rearrangement links TRBV4-1 to TRBJ2-7; no firm D call. CDR3 length: 13 residues. Germline V CDR1 and CDR2: MGHRA, YSYEKL. The V gene lost 3 bases and the J gene lost 0 bases, with 6 bases spanning the gap. CDR3 DNA sequence: TGCGCCAGCAGCCATACTTCCTCCTACGAGCAGTACTTC. Translated, it gives CASSHTSSYEQYF.

This chain uses TRBV11-3 with TRBJ2-3; TRBD1 is a possible D gene (5 bases). The CDR3 is 17 amino acids. Between the trimmed V and J ends, which lost 0 bases and 5 bases, there was a span of 18 bases. The germline CDR1 and CDR2 sequences are SGHNT and YENEEA. CDR3 amino acids: CASSLDSIGAGIDTQYF. The CDR3, as DNA: TGTGCCAGCAGCTTAGATAGTATCGGTGCAGGGATAGATACGCAGTATTTT. Full variable domain (remainder filled in from reference TRBV11-3 and TRBJ2-3): EAGVVQSPRYKIIEKKQPVAFWCNPISGHNTLYWYLQNLGQGPELLIRYENEEAVDDSQLPKDRFSAERLKGVDSTLKIQPAELGDSAVYLCASSLDSIGAGIDTQYFGPGTRLTVL.

This clonotype was detected a few times. The rearrangement uses TRBV6-1 and TRBJ2-1; D possibly corresponds to TRBD2 (5 bases). CDR3 length equals 15 residues. Germline V CDR1 and CDR2: MNHNS, SASEGT. Deletions cut 8 bases from V and 7 bases from J, with 21 bases between. The CDR3 loop is CASEKDPLEENEQFF. The DNA of the CDR3 is TGTGCCAGCGAGAAGGACCCTCTGGAGGAGAATGAGCAGTTCTTC.

In its sample, this clonotype was seen a few times. The CDR3 here is CASSLTVGGAYNEQFF. The CDR3 coding sequence is TGTGCCAGCAGCTTAACTGTCGGGGGGGCCTACAATGAGCAGTTCTTC. This chain uses TRBV7-3 with TRBJ2-1; the match to TRBD2 covers 8 bases. The CDR3 spans 16 residues. From germline, CDR1 is SGHTA and CDR2 FQGTGA. V lost 0 bases to trimming and J lost 2 bases; unmatched junction nucleotides: 3.

This clonotype has just a few counts. The chain is built from TRBV19 and TRBJ2-5; D ambiguous. V shed 3 bases and J shed 3 bases, with 11 bases lying between them. In germline, CDR1 is LNHDA, CDR2 SQIVND (reference sequence). This CDR3 is built from 14 residues. The CDR3 loop is CASSMVADKETQYF. For the CDR3, the DNA is TGTGCCAGTAGTATGGTGGCAGACAAAGAGACCCAGTACTTC.

In its sample, this clonotype was seen once. The CDR3 loop reads CASSYTLRERGRDGELFF. The CDR3 DNA reads as TGTGCCAGCAGTTACACCCTCCGGGAAAGGGGGCGCGACGGGGAGCTGTTTTTT. This chain joins TRBV6-6 and TRBJ2-2, with 7 bases aligning to TRBD1. J was trimmed by 7 bases and V by 2 bases; bases with no gene match: 16. CDR3 size: 18 residues. Germline V lookup: CDR1 MNHNY, CDR2 SVGAGI (reference sequence).

V and J are TRBV5-1 and TRBJ2-7; possible D gene TRBD1, 6 bases. Trimming removed 4 bases from V and 7 bases from J, with 21 bases in between. Germline V gene sequence: CDR1 SGHRS, CDR2 YFSETQ. The CDR3 is 15 amino acids. CDR3 nucleotides: TGCGCCAGCAGCCCCTCGGGACAACGGTCGGGGGAGCAGTACTTC. Translating it yields CASSPSGQRSGEQYF.

V usage is TRBV12-3 or TRBV12-4 and J usage is TRBJ2-1; no definite D call. The CDR3 loop spans 13 amino acids. With 4 bases removed from V and 10 bases from J, the gap between germline ends came to 14 bases. The CDR3 DNA reads TGTGCCAGCAGTTCTATACTCGAAGGGGAGCAGTTCTTC. It specifies CASSSILEGEQFF.

The rearrangement uses TRBV10-2 and TRBJ2-1, with D possibly being TRBD2 (6 bases). CDR3 size: 16 residues. CDR1 is WSHSY, CDR2 SAAADI, per germline. The V end lost 3 bases, the J end lost 1 base, and 13 bases lay between the germline ends. The CDR3 DNA is TGCGCCAGCAGTGACCCGACTAGTGGGTCCTACAATGAGCAGTTCTTC. Protein: CASSDPTSGSYNEQFF.

The chain has TRBV15 and TRBJ1-6; maybe TRBD1 (5 bases). The ends were cut back, 3 bases at V and 6 bases at J, with 12 bases in the middle. There are 15 residues in the CDR3. Germline lookup yields CDR1 LNHNV and CDR2 YYDKDF (reference sequence). In DNA form, the CDR3 reads TGTGCCACCAGCAGGAGCAGGGAAAGTAATTCACCCCTCCACTTT. It translates to CATSRSRESNSPLHF.

This clonotype has a handful of counts. CDR3 protein: CASSERTGRTDTQYF. In DNA form, the CDR3 reads TGTGCCAGCAGTGAAAGGACAGGGAGGACAGATACGCAGTATTTT. The chain joins TRBV2 to TRBJ2-3, with TRBD1 matching 8 bases. This CDR3 comprises 15 residues. The trim removed 2 bases at V and 3 bases at J, leaving 4 bases unmatched. The germline CDR1 and CDR2 sequences are SNHLY and FYNNEI.

This sequence joins TRBV27 and TRBJ1-1, with D possibly matching TRBD1 (5 bases). This CDR3 region has 15 residues. Germline loops: CDR1 MNHEY, CDR2 SMNVEV (reference sequence). The ends were cut back, 5 bases at V and 6 bases at J, with 19 bases in the middle. The CDR3: CASSPAWDLEAEAFF. The CDR3, as DNA: TGTGCCAGCAGTCCAGCCTGGGACTTGGAAGCTGAAGCTTTCTTT.

This clonotype came up many times. V gene TRBV28 combines with J gene TRBJ2-3, with a possible D match to TRBD2 (5 bases). V lost 6 bases, J lost 2 bases, and 27 bases lay in between. Germline-derived CDR1 and CDR2 are MDHEN and SYDVKM. CDR3 size: 19 residues. The CDR3 sequence is CASSPFILSRSAYTDTQYF. The CDR3 coding sequence is TGTGCCAGCAGCCCGTTTATCCTCAGCCGTAGCGCCTACACAGATACGCAGTATTTT.

This clonotype came up a few times. The chain uses TRBV4-1 and TRBJ1-6; the D gene is possibly TRBD1 (5 bases). The CDR3 extends over 15 amino acids. Germline lookup yields CDR1 MGHRA and CDR2 YSYEKL. The germline V and J ends were trimmed by 0 bases and 8 bases, with 11 bases remaining between them. CDR3 amino acids: CASSQDVGRDSPLHF. CDR3 DNA: TGCGCCAGCAGCCAAGATGTGGGGCGTGATTCACCCCTCCACTTT.

V gene TRBV20-1 combines with J gene TRBJ2-7, with D perhaps matching TRBD1 (6 bases). This CDR3 is 14 amino acids long. V dropped 3 bases and J dropped 2 bases, with 14 bases sitting between them. CDR1 is DFQATT, CDR2 SNEGSKA, per germline (reference sequence). CDR3 sequence reads: CSASDRDTTYEQYF. In nucleotides, the CDR3 is TGCAGTGCTAGTGACCGGGACACAACCTACGAGCAGTACTTC.

The V and J genes are TRBV27 and TRBJ2-7, with D perhaps TRBD1 (6 bases). V was shortened by 2 bases and J by 8 bases, with 16 bases between the two germline ends. The CDR3 contains 14 residues. CDR1 and CDR2 (germline): MNHEY, SMNVEV (reference sequence). This chain's CDR3 is CASSLGAGVPQQYV. The CDR3 region has the DNA TGTGCCAGCAGTTTAGGGGCAGGGGTTCCGCAGCAGTACGTC.

This rearrangement joins TRBV7-3 to TRBJ1-3; no firm D call. Trimming removed 0 bases at V and 0 bases at J, with 9 bases between. The CDR3 covers 16 residues. Germline lookup yields CDR1 SGHTA and CDR2 FQGTGA. In DNA form, the CDR3 reads TGTGCCAGCAGCTTAACTCTTTCGGTCTCTGGAAACACCATATATTTT. Protein product: CASSLTLSVSGNTIYF. Complete variable domain (other parts from reference TRBV7-3 and TRBJ1-3): GAGVSQTPSNKVTEKGKYVELRCDPISGHTALYWYRQSLGQGPEFLIYFQGTGAADDSGLPNDRFFAVRPEGSVSTLKIQRTERGDSAVYLCASSLTLSVSGNTIYFGEGSWLTVV.

In regard to this clonotype: Germline is not matched at one junction end, which may reflect a read error. This sequence joins TRBV15 and TRBJ2-1, with TRBD1 identical over 9 bases. From germline, CDR1 is LNHNV and CDR2 YYDKDF (reference sequence). The CDR3 totals 16 residues. CDR3 loop: CVTQNAGQGMYNEQFF. For the CDR3, the DNA is TGTGTCACCCAGAACGCCGGACAGGGGATGTACAATGAGCAGTTCTTC.

The gene calls are TRBV19 and TRBJ2-1; D not resolved. Germline V gene sequence: CDR1 LNHDA, CDR2 SQIVND (reference sequence). This CDR3 spans 14 amino acids. Deletions cut 1 base from V and 1 base from J, with 5 bases between. For the CDR3, the DNA is TGTGCCAGTAGTATAGCAGGTTCCTACAATGAGCAGTTCTTC. It encodes CASSIAGSYNEQFF.